Given below is one T cell receptor (beta chain) in context. The antigen is undetermined. These data originate in a study of CD8 T cells in ankylosing spondylitis. Findings and limits, study-wide: Among TCR beta sequences, a motif of roughly 8 highly homologous variants appeared characteristic of ankylosing spondylitis blood. Earlier literature documents some of the motif variants in reactive arthritis synovial fluid and blood. The clones that were linked to disease were reported to be significantly enriched in matched synovial fluid samples from ankylosing spondylitis patients.

Scientists made TCR beta libraries using quantitative 5'-RACE with molecular barcodes. TCRdb called the 5' RACE reads again in MiXCR, with one record for every CDR3 protein. This table has under 950,000 distinct CDR3 sequences, under 20% appearing once. The CDR3 is 13 residues long. Germline values: CDR1 LGHNA, CDR2 YNFKEQ. V was pared by 6 bases and J by 2 bases, with 10 bases between. The receptor comes from a male donor with ankylosing spondylitis. The sequencing input was blood, either unsorted or a sorted T cell fraction (not recorded which). The rearrangement joins TRBV4-2 to TRBJ1-2, with unresolved D. The CDR3 is CASRNGLNYGYTF. For the CDR3, the DNA is TGTGCCAGCAGAAACGGACTGAACTATGGCTACACCTTC.